A single sample is the source of the 6 T cell receptor beta chains below, sequenced in a study of OX40 agonist ivuxolimab in advanced cancers. Sequencing used immunoSEQ multiplex PCR; TCRdb keeps in-frame clones, though not all of them. Of about 77,000 clones in the sample, about 83% were seen once. The input for sequencing was CD4+ or CD8+ T cells sorted from blood, taken in a trial of the OX40 agonist ivuxolimab. The receptor set was obtained from an adult with an advanced solid tumor such as melanoma, head and neck, liver or kidney cancer.

This CDR3 is CASSQDRGRSEKLFF. CDR3 bases: TGCGCCAGCAGCCAAGATAGGGGGAGGAGTGAAAAACTGTTTTTT. This chain joins TRBV4-3 and TRBJ1-4; D possibly corresponds to TRBD1 (6 bases). Germline CDR1 and CDR2: LGHNA and YSLEER. The CDR3 is 15 residues long. Trimming pared 0 bases from V and 7 bases from J, leaving 12 bases between.

V gene TRBV6-6 combines with J gene TRBJ2-1; 11 nucleotides match TRBD1. The CDR3 consists of 15 residues. Unmatched junction bases numbered 11, after V lost 7 bases and J lost 9 bases. From germline, CDR1 is MNHNY and CDR2 SVGAGI (reference sequence). The chain's CDR3 is CASNKEGQGVSEQFF. The CDR3 nucleotides read TGTGCCAGCAATAAAGAGGGACAGGGGGTATCTGAGCAGTTCTTC.

Of note for this clone: A junction boundary mismatches the germline segment, possibly from a read error. The chain joins TRBV11-2 to TRBJ1-2; D gene uncertain. This CDR3 is 11 amino acids long. CDR1 and CDR2 from the germline V gene are SGHAT and FQNNGV. CDR3: CASSSGQLESF. The CDR3 nucleotides read TGTGCCAGCAGCTCCGGCCAGTTGGAGTCCTTC.

J is TRBJ2-7 and V is TRBV11-3; 9 nucleotides line up with TRBD1. Trimming took 5 bases from V and 0 from J; bases not matched to a gene: 5. The germline gives CDR1 SGHNT, CDR2 YENEEA. The CDR3 extends over 15 amino acids. CDR3: CASSAGQGRSYEQYF. The CDR3 DNA reads as TGTGCCAGCAGCGCGGGACAGGGCCGCTCCTACGAGCAGTACTTC.

The V call is TRBV5-1, the J call TRBJ2-2; 8 bases line up with TRBD1. Germline CDR1 is SGHRS and CDR2 is YFSETQ. CDR3 size: 16 residues. V shed 3 bases, J shed 0 bases, and the junction held 4 bases outside the gene matches. The CDR3 bases are TGCGCCAGCAGCTCCTCAGGGGGCGCGAACACCGGGGAGCTGTTTTTT. Translating it yields CASSSSGGANTGELFF.

This chain links TRBV7-2 with TRBJ1-2, with D unclear. The V gene's germline CDR1 is SGHTA and CDR2 FQGNSA. CDR3 length equals 13 residues. Trimming took off 3 bases at V and 2 bases at J, with 7 bases between the two ends. DNA for the CDR3: TGTGCCAGCAGCTTCTTAAACAACTATGGCTACACCTTC. This sequence encodes CASSFLNNYGYTF.